This TCR beta chain was recorded in a study of blood T cell repertoires in COVID-19. Germline V gene lookup returns CDR1 KGHSH and CDR2 LQKENI. The CDR3 has 13 residues. V was shortened by 2 bases and J by 6 bases, with 9 bases between the two germline ends. Sequencing used immunoSEQ multiplex PCR; TCRdb keeps in-frame clones, though not all of them. The sample contains some 150,000 clones, about 80% of which appear only once. The sequence derives from a human donor in a cohort sampled during active COVID-19. The specimen sequenced was peripheral blood. The chain uses TRBV18 and TRBJ2-3, with TRBD2 as a possible D gene (6 bases). CDR3 coding DNA: TGTGCCAGCTCACCAGGGGACTTTGATACGCAGTATTTT. This codes for CASSPGDFDTQYF.